In its sample, the clone carrying this TCR beta chain was seen once. Clones were sequenced by immunoSEQ multiplex PCR, and TCRdb holds only the in-frame ones, with some missing. The repertoire consists of 70,000 to 85,000 clones, with just over 85% occurring once and the leading ten covering 22%. CDR1 and CDR2 from the germline V gene are SNHLY and FYNNEI. The CDR3 is 14 residues long. V gave up 4 bases and J gave up 1 base; unmatched junction bases: 3. The data were obtained in a study of blood T cell repertoires in COVID-19. V is TRBV2 and J is TRBJ1-1; 7 bases fit TRBD1. Sequenced: peripheral blood. The TCR originated in a woman aged 80 or older in a cohort sampled during active or convalescent COVID-19. CDR3 DNA: TGTGCCAGCAGTGGACAGGGAGGGAACACTGAAGCTTTCTTT. This codes for CASSGQGGNTEAFF. Full variable domain (rest looked up from reference TRBV2 and TRBJ1-1): EPEVTQTPSHQVTQMGQEVILRCVPISNHLYFYWYRQILGQKVEFLVSFYNNEISEKSEIFDDQFSVERPDGSNFTLKIRSTKLEDSAMYFCASSGQGGNTEAFFGQGTRLTVV.